This T cell receptor (beta chain) is from a study of control samples from healthy donors and cancer patients. Germline V gene lookup returns CDR1 LGHNA and CDR2 YNFKEQ. The CDR3 covers 14 residues. V was cut by 1 base and J by 6 bases, with 11 bases left in between. TCRdb keeps only in-frame clones here, not all; method: immunoSEQ multiplex PCR. The data show about 83,000 clones, about nine tenths seen once. The sequence was obtained from a man aged 50 to 59 in good health. The specimen was blood. The V gene is TRBV4-2, the J gene TRBJ2-3, with TRBD2 as a possible D gene (6 bases). CDR3 bases: TGTGCCAGCAGCCAAGGGAGGGTAGCGGATACGCAGTATTTT. As protein: CASSQGRVADTQYF.